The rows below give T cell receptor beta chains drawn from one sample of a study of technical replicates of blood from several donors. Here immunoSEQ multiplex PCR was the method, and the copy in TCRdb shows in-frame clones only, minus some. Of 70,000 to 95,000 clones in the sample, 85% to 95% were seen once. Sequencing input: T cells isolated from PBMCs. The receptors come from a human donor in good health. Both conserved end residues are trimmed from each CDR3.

CDR3aa: ASSSPTSSTSEQY
v_gene: TRBV28
j_gene: TRBJ2-7

CDR3aa: ASSLQGGSGNTIY
v_gene: TRBV6-5
j_gene: TRBJ1-3

CDR3aa: ASSPRTGPLNQPQH
v_gene: TRBV28
j_gene: TRBJ1-5

CDR3aa: ASSQGTGSYNEQF
v_gene: TRBV14
j_gene: TRBJ2-1

CDR3aa: ASREGQGAAYNEQF
v_gene: TRBV2
j_gene: TRBJ2-1

CDR3aa: ASSQTGHENEKLF
v_gene: TRBV5-1
j_gene: TRBJ1-4

CDR3aa: AWSVQGDQPQH
v_gene: TRBV30
j_gene: TRBJ1-5

CDR3aa: ASSQPSGSSDTGELF
v_gene: TRBV4-1
j_gene: TRBJ2-2

CDR3aa: ASRIDTGELF
v_gene: TRBV28
j_gene: TRBJ2-2

CDR3aa: ASSPHSGEGTQY
v_gene: TRBV7-8
j_gene: TRBJ2-5

CDR3aa: ASRLEGTSDYNEQF
v_gene: TRBV7-2
j_gene: TRBJ2-1

CDR3aa: ASSWGTGGENTEAF
v_gene: TRBV7-9
j_gene: TRBJ1-1

CDR3aa: ASLEQGYEQY
v_gene: TRBV2
j_gene: TRBJ2-7

CDR3aa: ASTRDSSTDTQY
v_gene: TRBV6-1
j_gene: TRBJ2-3

CDR3aa: ASSLGQHGELF
v_gene: TRBV7-9
j_gene: TRBJ2-2

CDR3aa: ASSLGRRSGANVLT
v_gene: TRBV11-2
j_gene: TRBJ2-6

CDR3aa: ASSAGTGGYGYT
v_gene: TRBV9
j_gene: TRBJ1-2

CDR3aa: AVSGAYTEAF
v_gene: TRBV25-1
j_gene: TRBJ1-1

CDR3aa: ASSRQDTGELF
v_gene: TRBV10-1
j_gene: TRBJ2-2

CDR3aa: ATYTAGTGFNQPQH
v_gene: TRBV28
j_gene: TRBJ1-5

CDR3aa: ASSYSPGQGLGYT
v_gene: TRBV6-5
j_gene: TRBJ1-2

CDR3aa: SVGGMTGKRYPGYEQY
v_gene: TRBV29-1
j_gene: TRBJ2-7

CDR3aa: ASSFGTGGIPYGYT
v_gene: TRBV28
j_gene: TRBJ1-2

CDR3aa: ASSEYRGPHEKLF
v_gene: TRBV25-1
j_gene: TRBJ1-4

CDR3aa: ASSELRTGGDQPQH
v_gene: TRBV6-1
j_gene: TRBJ1-5

CDR3aa: ASSEQGADTQY
v_gene: TRBV6-4
j_gene: TRBJ2-3

CDR3aa: ASSPGGHGYT
v_gene: TRBV11-3
j_gene: TRBJ1-2

CDR3aa: ATSRDTQAHEQY
v_gene: TRBV15
j_gene: TRBJ2-7

CDR3aa: ASSLPAGGHNEQF
v_gene: TRBV27
j_gene: TRBJ2-1

CDR3aa: ASSLGGTGNTEAF
v_gene: TRBV7-8
j_gene: TRBJ1-1

CDR3aa: ASSLVGVDPQETQY
v_gene: TRBV7-9
j_gene: TRBJ2-5

CDR3aa: ASSEQGNQPQH
v_gene: TRBV6-4
j_gene: TRBJ1-5

CDR3aa: SVRTRGLASTDTQY
v_gene: TRBV29-1
j_gene: TRBJ2-3

CDR3aa: ASSLGLPGQADSYEQY
v_gene: TRBV7-6
j_gene: TRBJ2-7

CDR3aa: ASSDRRYEQY
v_gene: TRBV19
j_gene: TRBJ2-7

CDR3aa: ASSLEPGQGFIGYT
v_gene: TRBV7-9
j_gene: TRBJ1-2

CDR3aa: SVEGEGTGWHGYT
v_gene: TRBV29-1
j_gene: TRBJ1-2

CDR3aa: ASSSDRGGKETQY
v_gene: TRBV27
j_gene: TRBJ2-5

CDR3aa: ASSGPRRNRQRIYGYT
v_gene: TRBV4-1
j_gene: TRBJ1-2

CDR3aa: ASGQDNNEQF
v_gene: TRBV6-6
j_gene: TRBJ2-1

CDR3aa: ASSLGANTEAF
v_gene: TRBV7-9
j_gene: TRBJ1-1

CDR3aa: ASSTGTIPLYGYT
v_gene: TRBV6-5
j_gene: TRBJ1-2

CDR3aa: ASSETGAASGANVLT
v_gene: TRBV5-1
j_gene: TRBJ2-6

CDR3aa: ASRPTTGPFYNEQF
v_gene: TRBV5-1
j_gene: TRBJ2-1

CDR3aa: ASSFGYLYEQY
v_gene: TRBV19
j_gene: TRBJ2-7

CDR3aa: ASSADRNTEAF
v_gene: TRBV6-1
j_gene: TRBJ1-1

CDR3aa: ASSLNGLAAYNEQF
v_gene: TRBV11-2
j_gene: TRBJ2-1

CDR3aa: ASSLSWGQSTGELF
v_gene: TRBV27
j_gene: TRBJ2-2

CDR3aa: ASSLRRTRGSLGEQY
v_gene: TRBV28
j_gene: TRBJ2-7

CDR3aa: ASSVAEGSNQPQH
v_gene: TRBV9
j_gene: TRBJ1-5

CDR3aa: ASSPSPGSNTGELF
v_gene: TRBV7-7
j_gene: TRBJ2-2

CDR3aa: ASRPGGGNQPQH
v_gene: TRBV28
j_gene: TRBJ1-5

CDR3aa: ASSVPGLQMDEQF
v_gene: TRBV19
j_gene: TRBJ2-1

CDR3aa: ASSPEPGQGAYGYT
v_gene: TRBV5-1
j_gene: TRBJ1-2

CDR3aa: ASSHEDSLSPTQY
v_gene: TRBV4-1
j_gene: TRBJ2-5

CDR3aa: ASISGSWDYNEQF
v_gene: TRBV6-1
j_gene: TRBJ2-1

CDR3aa: ASSLAPGLAGGLVETQY
v_gene: TRBV7-9
j_gene: TRBJ2-5

CDR3aa: ASSLWVTRGYTEAF
v_gene: TRBV5-5
j_gene: TRBJ1-1